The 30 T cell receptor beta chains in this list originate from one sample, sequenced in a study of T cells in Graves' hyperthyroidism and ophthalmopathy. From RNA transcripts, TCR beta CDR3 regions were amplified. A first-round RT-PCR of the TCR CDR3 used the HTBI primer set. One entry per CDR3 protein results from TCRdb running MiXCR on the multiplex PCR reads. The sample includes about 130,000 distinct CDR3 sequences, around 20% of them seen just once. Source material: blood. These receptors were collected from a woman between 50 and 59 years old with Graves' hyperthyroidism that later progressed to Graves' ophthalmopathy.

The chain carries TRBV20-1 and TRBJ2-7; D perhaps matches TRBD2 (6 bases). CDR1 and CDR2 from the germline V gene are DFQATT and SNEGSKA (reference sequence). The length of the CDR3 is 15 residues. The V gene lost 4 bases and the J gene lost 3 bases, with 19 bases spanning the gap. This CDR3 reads CSAISVAAGRYEQYF. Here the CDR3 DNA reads TGCAGTGCTATTTCTGTAGCGGCGGGACGCTACGAGCAGTACTTC.

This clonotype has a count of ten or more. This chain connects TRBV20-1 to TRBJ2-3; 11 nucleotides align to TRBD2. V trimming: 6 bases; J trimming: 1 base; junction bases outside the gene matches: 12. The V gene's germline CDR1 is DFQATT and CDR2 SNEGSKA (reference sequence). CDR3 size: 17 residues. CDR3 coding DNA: TGCAGTGCCGGAGACCCACTAGCGGGAGTCCGCACAGATACGCAGTATTTT. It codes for CSAGDPLAGVRTDTQYF.

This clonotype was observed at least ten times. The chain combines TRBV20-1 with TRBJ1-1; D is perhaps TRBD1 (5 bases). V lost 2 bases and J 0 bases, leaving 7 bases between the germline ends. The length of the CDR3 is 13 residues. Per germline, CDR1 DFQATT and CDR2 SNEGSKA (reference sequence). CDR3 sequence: CSARQGMNTEAFF. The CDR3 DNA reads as TGCAGTGCTAGACAGGGCATGAACACTGAAGCTTTCTTT.

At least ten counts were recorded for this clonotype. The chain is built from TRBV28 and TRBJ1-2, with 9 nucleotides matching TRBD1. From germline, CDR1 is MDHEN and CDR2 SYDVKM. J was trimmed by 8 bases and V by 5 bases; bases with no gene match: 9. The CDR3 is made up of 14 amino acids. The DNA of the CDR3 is TGTGCCAGCAGTGGGCCAGGGACAGGGCTGGGCTACACCTTC. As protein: CASSGPGTGLGYTF.

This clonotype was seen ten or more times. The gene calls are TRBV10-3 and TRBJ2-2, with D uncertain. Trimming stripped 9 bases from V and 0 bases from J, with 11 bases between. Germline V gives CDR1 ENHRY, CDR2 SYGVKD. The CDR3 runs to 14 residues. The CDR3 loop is CAIHGQTNTGELFF. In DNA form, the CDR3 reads TGTGCCATTCACGGGCAGACGAACACCGGGGAGCTGTTTTTT.

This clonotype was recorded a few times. Written as DNA, the CDR3 is TGTGCCAGCGGCGGGGGGAACCTAGCCAAAAACATTCAGTACTTC. This gives the protein CASGGGNLAKNIQYF. The rearrangement uses TRBV9 and TRBJ2-4, with TRBD2 matching 8 bases. This CDR3 comprises 15 residues. The V and J ends lost 7 bases and 0 bases, in that order; junction bases with no gene match: 6. Germline CDR1 and CDR2: SGDLS and YYNGEE.

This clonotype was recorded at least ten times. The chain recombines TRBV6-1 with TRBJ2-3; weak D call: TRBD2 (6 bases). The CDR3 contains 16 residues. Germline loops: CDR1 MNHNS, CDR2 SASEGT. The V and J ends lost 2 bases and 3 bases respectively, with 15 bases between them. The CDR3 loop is CASSEYRGGLTDTQYF. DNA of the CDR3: TGTGCCAGCAGTGAATATCGGGGAGGCTTAACAGATACGCAGTATTTT.

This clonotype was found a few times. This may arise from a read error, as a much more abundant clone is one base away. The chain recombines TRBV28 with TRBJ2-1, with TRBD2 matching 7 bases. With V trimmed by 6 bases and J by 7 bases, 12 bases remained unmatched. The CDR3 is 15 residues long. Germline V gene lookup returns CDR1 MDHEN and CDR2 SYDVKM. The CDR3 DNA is TGTGCCAGCAGCGAATCTGGCGGGAGTCGGAATGAGCAGTTCTTC. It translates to CASSESGGSRNEQFF.

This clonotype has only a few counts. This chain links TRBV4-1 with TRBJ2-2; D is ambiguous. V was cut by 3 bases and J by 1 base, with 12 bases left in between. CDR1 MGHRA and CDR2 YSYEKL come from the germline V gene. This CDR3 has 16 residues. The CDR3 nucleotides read TGCGCCAGCAGCCATCGGGCAGATGTGAACACCGGGGAGCTGTTTTTT. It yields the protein CASSHRADVNTGELFF.

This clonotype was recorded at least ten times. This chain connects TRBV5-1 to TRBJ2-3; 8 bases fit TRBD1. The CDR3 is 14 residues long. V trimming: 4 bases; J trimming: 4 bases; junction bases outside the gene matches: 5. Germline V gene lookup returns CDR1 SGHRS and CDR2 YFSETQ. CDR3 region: CASSLDRVSDTQYF. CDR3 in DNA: TGCGCCAGCAGCCTGGACAGGGTGTCAGATACGCAGTATTTT.

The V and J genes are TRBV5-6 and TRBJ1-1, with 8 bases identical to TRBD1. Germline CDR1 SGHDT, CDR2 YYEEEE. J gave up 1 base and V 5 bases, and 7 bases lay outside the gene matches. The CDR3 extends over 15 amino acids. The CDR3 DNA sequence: TGTGCCAGCAGGTATGACAGGGGAAGGAACACTGAAGCTTTCTTT. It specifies CASRYDRGRNTEAFF.

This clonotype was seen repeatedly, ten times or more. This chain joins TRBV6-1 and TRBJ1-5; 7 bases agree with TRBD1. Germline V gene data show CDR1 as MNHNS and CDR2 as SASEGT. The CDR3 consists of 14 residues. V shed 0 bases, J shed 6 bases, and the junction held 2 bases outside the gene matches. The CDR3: CASSEAGGFQPQHF. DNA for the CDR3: TGTGCCAGCAGTGAAGCAGGGGGCTTTCAGCCCCAGCATTTT.

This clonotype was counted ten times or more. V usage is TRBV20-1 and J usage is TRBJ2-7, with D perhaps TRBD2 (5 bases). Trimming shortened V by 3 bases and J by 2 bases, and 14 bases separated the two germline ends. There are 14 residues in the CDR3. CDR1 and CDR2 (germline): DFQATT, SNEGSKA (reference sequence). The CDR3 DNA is TGCAGTGCTAGCCCTCAGGACGGGACCTACGAGCAGTACTTC. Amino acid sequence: CSASPQDGTYEQYF.

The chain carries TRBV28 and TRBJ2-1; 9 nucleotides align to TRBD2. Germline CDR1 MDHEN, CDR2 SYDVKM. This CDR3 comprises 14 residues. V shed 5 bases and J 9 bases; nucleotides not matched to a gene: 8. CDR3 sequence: CASSGGGREGEQFF. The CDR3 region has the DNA TGTGCCAGCAGTGGGGGCGGGAGGGAGGGTGAGCAGTTCTTC.

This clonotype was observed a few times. The CDR3 sequence: CASGSGDTQYF. CDR3 coding DNA: TGTGCTAGTGGTTCGGGGGATACGCAGTATTTT. J is TRBJ2-3 and V is TRBV12-5, with D possibly matching TRBD2 (5 bases). This CDR3 region has 11 residues. Trimming took 4 bases from V and 6 from J, leaving 5 bases between them. Germline V gene data show CDR1 as LGHNT and CDR2 as FRNRAP.

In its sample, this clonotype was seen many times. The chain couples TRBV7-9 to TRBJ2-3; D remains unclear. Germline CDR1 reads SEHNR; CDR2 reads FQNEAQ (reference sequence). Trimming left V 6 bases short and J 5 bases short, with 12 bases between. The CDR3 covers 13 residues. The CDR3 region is CASRNKSEDTQYF. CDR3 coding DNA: TGTGCCAGCAGGAATAAGTCGGAAGATACGCAGTATTTT. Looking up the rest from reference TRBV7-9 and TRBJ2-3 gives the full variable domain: DTGVSQNPRHKITKRGQNVTFRCDPISEHNRLYWYRQTLGQGPEFLTYFQNEAQLEKSRLLSDRFSAERPKGSFSTLEIQRTEQGDSAMYLCASRNKSEDTQYFGPGTRLTVL.

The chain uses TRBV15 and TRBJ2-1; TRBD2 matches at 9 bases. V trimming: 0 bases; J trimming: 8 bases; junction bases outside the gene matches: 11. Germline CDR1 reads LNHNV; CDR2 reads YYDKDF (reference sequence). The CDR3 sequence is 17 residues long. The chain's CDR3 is CATSRDRARREGDEQFF. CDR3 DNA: TGTGCCACCAGCAGAGATCGAGCTCGGCGGGAGGGCGATGAGCAGTTCTTC.

The CDR3 region is CASKNRDRASGELFF. The DNA for the CDR3 is TGTGCCAGTAAAAACCGGGACAGGGCCTCCGGGGAGCTGTTTTTT. The chain joins TRBV19 to TRBJ2-2, with 9 positions matching TRBD1. Germline V gene sequence: CDR1 LNHDA, CDR2 SQIVND (reference sequence). This CDR3 has 15 amino acids. Trimming at V came to 7 bases and at J to 6 bases, leaving 9 bases not matched to a gene.

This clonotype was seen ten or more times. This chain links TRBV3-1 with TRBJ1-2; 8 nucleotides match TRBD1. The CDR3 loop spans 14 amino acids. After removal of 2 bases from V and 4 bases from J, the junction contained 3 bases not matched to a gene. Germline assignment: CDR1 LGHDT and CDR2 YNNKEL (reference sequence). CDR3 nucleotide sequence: TGTGCCAGCAGCCAACCTACAGGGGGCTATGGCTACACCTTC. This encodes CASSQPTGGYGYTF.

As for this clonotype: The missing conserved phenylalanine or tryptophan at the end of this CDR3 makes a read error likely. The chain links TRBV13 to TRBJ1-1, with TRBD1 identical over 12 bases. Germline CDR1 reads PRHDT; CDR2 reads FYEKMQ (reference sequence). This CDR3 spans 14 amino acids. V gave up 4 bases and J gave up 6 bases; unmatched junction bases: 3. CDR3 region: CASSSRDRGPEAFL. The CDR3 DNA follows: TGTGCCAGCAGCTCCCGGGACAGGGGGCCTGAAGCTTTCCTT.

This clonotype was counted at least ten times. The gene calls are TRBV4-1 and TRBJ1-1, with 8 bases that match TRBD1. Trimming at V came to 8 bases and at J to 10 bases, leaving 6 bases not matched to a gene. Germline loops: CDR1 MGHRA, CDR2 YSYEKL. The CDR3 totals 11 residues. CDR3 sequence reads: CASGQGSGAFF. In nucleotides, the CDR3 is TGCGCCAGCGGACAGGGCAGTGGAGCTTTCTTT.

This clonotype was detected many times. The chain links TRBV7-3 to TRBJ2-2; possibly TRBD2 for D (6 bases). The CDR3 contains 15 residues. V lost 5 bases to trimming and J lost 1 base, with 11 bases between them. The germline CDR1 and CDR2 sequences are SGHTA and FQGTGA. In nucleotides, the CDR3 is TGTGCCAGCAGCCCTAGCGTTCTGAACACCGGGGAGCTGTTTTTT. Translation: CASSPSVLNTGELFF.

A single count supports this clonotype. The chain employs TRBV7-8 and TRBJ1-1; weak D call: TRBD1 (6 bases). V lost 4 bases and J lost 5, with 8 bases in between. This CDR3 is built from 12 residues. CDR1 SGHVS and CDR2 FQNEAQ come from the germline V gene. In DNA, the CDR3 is TGTGCCAGCAGCTCGACAGGTACTGAAGCTTTCTTT. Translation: CASSSTGTEAFF.

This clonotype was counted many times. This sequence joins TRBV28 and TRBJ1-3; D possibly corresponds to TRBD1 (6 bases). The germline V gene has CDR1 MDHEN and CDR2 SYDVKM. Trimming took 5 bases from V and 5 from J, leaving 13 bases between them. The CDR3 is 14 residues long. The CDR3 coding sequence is TGTGCCAGCAGTAACAGGGCCTTGAGAAACACCATATATTTT. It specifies CASSNRALRNTIYF.

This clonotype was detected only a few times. CDR3 residues: CASRPNRNSYEQYF. The CDR3 DNA is TGTGCCAGTAGGCCGAACAGGAACTCCTACGAGCAGTACTTC. This chain connects TRBV19 to TRBJ2-7; maybe TRBD1 (5 bases). The CDR3 has 14 amino acids. Germline CDR1 LNHDA, CDR2 SQIVND (reference sequence). Deletions cut 6 bases from V and 0 bases from J, with 12 bases between. Full variable domain (missing parts from reference TRBV19 and TRBJ2-7): DGGITQSPKYLFRKEGQNVTLSCEQNLNHDAMYWYRQDPGQGLRLIYYSQIVNDFQKGDIAEGYSVSREKKESFPLTVTSAQKNPTAFYLCASRPNRNSYEQYFGPGTRLTVT.

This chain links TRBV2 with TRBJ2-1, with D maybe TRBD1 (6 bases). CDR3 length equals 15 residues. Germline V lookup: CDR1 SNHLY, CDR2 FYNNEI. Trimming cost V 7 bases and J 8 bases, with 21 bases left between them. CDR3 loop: CASITGQPRTDEQFF. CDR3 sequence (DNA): TGTGCCAGCATTACAGGACAGCCACGGACCGATGAGCAGTTCTTC.

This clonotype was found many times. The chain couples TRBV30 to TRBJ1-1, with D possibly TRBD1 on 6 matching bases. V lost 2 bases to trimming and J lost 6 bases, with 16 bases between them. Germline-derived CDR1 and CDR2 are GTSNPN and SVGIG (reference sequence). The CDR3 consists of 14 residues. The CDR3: CAWSRGGRTAEAFF. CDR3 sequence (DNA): TGTGCCTGGAGTAGAGGGGGACGGACAGCTGAAGCTTTCTTT.

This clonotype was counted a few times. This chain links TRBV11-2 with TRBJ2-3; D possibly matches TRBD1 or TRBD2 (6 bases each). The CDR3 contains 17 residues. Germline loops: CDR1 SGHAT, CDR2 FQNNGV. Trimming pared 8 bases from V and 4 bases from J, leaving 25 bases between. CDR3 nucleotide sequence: TGTGCCAGCGGCCCCGGGTCCGGGGGCAGGGAGGCAGATACGCAGTATTTT. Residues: CASGPGSGGREADTQYF. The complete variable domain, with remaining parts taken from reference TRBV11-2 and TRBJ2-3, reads EAGVAQSPRYKIIEKRQSVAFWCNPISGHATLYWYQQILGQGPKLLIQFQNNGVVDDSQLPKDRFSAERLKGVDSTLKIQPAKLEDSAVYLCASGPGSGGREADTQYFGPGTRLTVL.

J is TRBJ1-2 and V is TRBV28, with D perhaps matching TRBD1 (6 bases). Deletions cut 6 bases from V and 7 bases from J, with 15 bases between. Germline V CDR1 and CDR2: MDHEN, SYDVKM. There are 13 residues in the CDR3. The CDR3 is CASRQQGKFGYTF. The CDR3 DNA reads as TGTGCCAGCAGACAACAGGGTAAATTTGGCTACACCTTC.

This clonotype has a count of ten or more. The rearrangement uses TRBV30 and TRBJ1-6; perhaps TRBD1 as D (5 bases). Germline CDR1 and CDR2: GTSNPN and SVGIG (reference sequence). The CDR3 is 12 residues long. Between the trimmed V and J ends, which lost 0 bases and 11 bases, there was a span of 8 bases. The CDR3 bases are TGTGCCTGGAGTGTTCACAGGACACCCCTCCACTTT. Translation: CAWSVHRTPLHF.